A single sample is the source of the 20 T cell receptor beta chains below, sequenced in a study of CD8+CD57+ T cells in acquired aplastic anemia. Genomic DNA acted as the template from which TCR beta VDJ combination and CDR3 sequence profiling were carried out. A single record per CDR3 protein comes from TCRdb applying MiXCR to the reads. Of approximately 180,000 distinct CDR3 sequences listed, 45% to 55% are singletons. The patients chosen for sequencing had shown expansion of CD8+CD57+ cells (detected by flow cytometry). Sequencing was performed on sorted CD4+, CD8+, or CD8+CD57+ T cells (not recorded which) from PBMCs. Receptor source: a human donor with aplastic anemia.

The chain couples TRBV5-1 to TRBJ2-5, with 9 bases aligning to TRBD1. CDR3 length equals 15 residues. Per germline, CDR1 SGHRS and CDR2 YFSETQ. J was trimmed by 5 bases and V by 4 bases; bases with no gene match: 9. The CDR3 DNA follows: TGCGCCAGCAGCCCACACACAGGGGGCGTGGAGACCCAGTACTTC. It yields the protein CASSPHTGGVETQYF.

With regard to this clonotype: This likely comes from a read error, as the CDR3 has no conserved phenylalanine or tryptophan at its end. Because the CDR3's place on the DNA is in doubt, the DNA is left out and the CDR3 is given as listed by TCRdb. J is TRBJ1-4 and V is TRBV15; the table calls TRBD1, which could not be checked here. The CDR3 length equals 11 residues, ends included. CDR1 LNHNV and CDR2 YYDKDF come from the germline V gene (reference sequence). The CDR3 here is CATSRDTLANY.

The chain employs TRBV24-1 and TRBJ2-3; a possible D gene is TRBD2 (6 bases). Germline CDR1 reads KGHDR; CDR2 reads SFDVKD. This CDR3 region has 13 residues. V lost 2 bases, J lost 4 bases, and 6 bases lay in between. CDR3 region: CATSDWGADTQYF. Here the CDR3 DNA reads TGTGCCACCAGTGATTGGGGGGCAGATACGCAGTATTTT.

This clonotype was seen many times. The rearrangement joins TRBV12-3 or TRBV12-4 to TRBJ2-1, with no clear D. The V end lost 3 bases, the J end lost 8 bases, and 11 bases lay between the germline ends. CDR3 length: 13 amino acids. CDR3 protein: CASSFRPGDEQFF. CDR3 DNA: TGTGCCAGCAGTTTCCGCCCGGGCGATGAGCAGTTCTTC.

The chain carries TRBV25-1 and TRBJ1-5, with TRBD1 matching over 7 bases. After removal of 11 bases from V and 3 bases from J, the junction contained 10 bases not matched to a gene. The length of the CDR3 is 14 residues. Germline V lookup: CDR1 MGHDK, CDR2 SYGVNS. DNA for the CDR3: TGTGCCGCTAGACAGGGCTGGGACAATCAGCCCCAGCATTTT. Translating it yields CAARQGWDNQPQHF. Looking up the rest from reference TRBV25-1 and TRBJ1-5 gives the full variable domain: EADIYQTPRYLVIGTGKKITLECSQTMGHDKMYWYQQDPGMELHLIHYSYGVNSTEKGDLSSESTVSRIRTEHFPLTLESARPSHTSQYLCAARQGWDNQPQHFGDGTRLSIL.

Concerning this clonotype: The CDR3 does not close with the conserved phenylalanine or tryptophan, likely indicating a read error. The gene calls are TRBV6-1 and TRBJ2-1, with 11 nucleotides matching TRBD2. CDR3 size: 18 residues. Trimming took 3 bases from V and 2 from J; bases not matched to a gene: 9. Germline CDR1 MNHNS, CDR2 SASEGT. This chain's CDR3 is CASSEHSGGAPPYNEQFL. CDR3 DNA sequence: TGTGCCAGCAGTGAGCATAGCGGGGGGGCCCCCCCCTACAATGAGCAGTTCCTC.

Of note for this clonotype: One junction end disagrees with the germline gene, perhaps due to a read error. In DNA form, the CDR3 reads TGCGCCAGCAGCCGCGATCAGGGAACGGGGAACACCATATATTTT. This encodes CASSRDQGTGNTIYF. The V gene is TRBV2, the J gene TRBJ1-3; D may be TRBD1 (5 bases). The germline CDR1 and CDR2 sequences are SNHLY and FYNNEI. This CDR3 is 15 amino acids long.

This clonotype was recorded many times. The V gene is TRBV18, the J gene TRBJ2-7; no clear D gene. This CDR3 has 14 amino acids. Germline V gives CDR1 KGHSH, CDR2 LQKENI. V was cut by 4 bases and J by 0 bases, with 10 bases left in between. The CDR3 nucleotides read TGTGCCAGCTCACTTCTTCCTAACTCCTACGAGCAGTACTTC. Translation gives CASSLLPNSYEQYF.

V usage is TRBV19 and J usage is TRBJ1-2; D not certain. Germline-derived CDR1 and CDR2 are LNHDA and SQIVND (reference sequence). CDR3 size: 15 residues. The ends were cut back, 9 bases at V and 4 bases at J, with 21 bases in the middle. The CDR3 DNA sequence: TGTGCCAGCCCCCGATTCGGCAGGAAGGGCTATGGCTACACCTTC. This translates into CASPRFGRKGYGYTF.

The chain is built from TRBV24-1 and TRBJ2-1; a weak D match, TRBD1 (5 bases). V lost 3 bases and J lost 9, with 17 bases in between. In germline, CDR1 is KGHDR, CDR2 SFDVKD. The CDR3 consists of 15 residues. The DNA for the CDR3 is TGTGCCACCAGTGATAGAACAGGTGGTTACTTTGAGCAGTTCTTC. Protein product: CATSDRTGGYFEQFF.

This clonotype was found many times. V and J are TRBV7-3 and TRBJ1-4, with 12 positions matching TRBD1. This CDR3 is built from 17 residues. V lost 5 bases to trimming and J lost 8 bases; unmatched junction nucleotides: 12. From germline, CDR1 is SGHTA and CDR2 FQGTGA. The CDR3 DNA is TGTGCCAGCAGCCCCGGGACAGGGGGCAAGGGAAGAGAAAAACTGTTTTTT. Translation: CASSPGTGGKGREKLFF. The whole variable domain, remainder taken from reference TRBV7-3 and TRBJ1-4, is GAGVSQTPSNKVTEKGKYVELRCDPISGHTALYWYRQSLGQGPEFLIYFQGTGAADDSGLPNDRFFAVRPEGSVSTLKIQRTERGDSAVYLCASSPGTGGKGREKLFFGSGTQLSVL.

This clonotype was seen at least ten times. The V and J genes are TRBV5-1 and TRBJ1-5; D perhaps matches TRBD1 (6 bases). CDR3 size: 14 residues. Looked up from germline, CDR1 is SGHRS and CDR2 is YFSETQ. Trimming took off 8 bases at V and 5 bases at J, with 17 bases between the two ends. The CDR3 sequence: CARGVRQDHQPQHF. The CDR3 DNA sequence: TGCGCCAGGGGGGTTAGACAGGACCATCAGCCCCAGCATTTT.

This chain uses TRBV29-1 with TRBJ1-3; the D gene is possibly TRBD1 (6 bases). The CDR3 runs to 13 residues. V lost 2 bases, J lost 4 bases, and 9 bases lay in between. Germline V lookup: CDR1 SQVTM, CDR2 ANQGSEA. CDR3 nucleotide sequence: TGCAGCGTTGAAACAGGGTCGGGAAACACCATATATTTT. Translating gives CSVETGSGNTIYF.

Ten or more counts support this clonotype. CDR3 DNA sequence: TGTGCCAGCAGCCTCCTAGGGGAAAAACTGTTTTTT. Translating it yields CASSLLGEKLFF. The V gene is TRBV14, the J gene TRBJ1-4; the D is unclear. Germline CDR1 and CDR2: SGHDN and FVKESK. This CDR3 contains 12 residues. Trimming took off 4 bases at V and 8 bases at J, with 8 bases between the two ends. The full variable domain, its missing parts supplied by reference TRBV14 and TRBJ1-4, is EAGVTQFPSHSVIEKGQTVTLRCDPISGHDNLYWYRRVMGKEIKFLLHFVKESKQDESGMPNNRFLAERTGGTYSTLKVQPAELEDSGVYFCASSLLGEKLFFGSGTQLSVL.

The CDR3 nucleotides are TGTGCCAGCACCCAACAGGGATCTACTGAAGCTTTCTTT. Its translation is CASTQQGSTEAFF. The chain joins TRBV12-3 or TRBV12-4 to TRBJ1-1; D perhaps matches TRBD1 (6 bases). Trimming stripped 7 bases from V and 5 bases from J, with 14 bases between. The CDR3 loop spans 13 amino acids.

This clonotype was observed once. A much larger clone is a single base away; this may be a read error. V is TRBV14 and J is TRBJ2-3; unclear D gene. This CDR3 has 14 residues. Germline V gene sequence: CDR1 SGHDN, CDR2 FVKESK. The CDR3: CASSSNSAEDTHYF. CDR3 in DNA: TGTGCCAGCAGCTCCAACAGCGCGGAAGATACGCACTATTTT.

This clonotype showed up many times. The CDR3 region has the DNA TGTGCCAGCAGTTTACAGCCCCAGCATTTT. Its protein product is CASSLQPQHF. This sequence joins TRBV6-1 and TRBJ1-5; D is ambiguous. V was cut by 5 bases and J by 7 bases, with 3 bases left in between. The germline gives CDR1 MNHNS, CDR2 SASEGT. The CDR3 totals 10 residues.

V usage is TRBV10-3 and J usage is TRBJ1-5; D remains unclear. Germline loops: CDR1 ENHRY, CDR2 SYGVKD. The CDR3 is made up of 13 amino acids. This CDR3 reads CAPKTTNDQPQHF. In nucleotides, the CDR3 is TGTGCTCCCAAGACAACGAATGACCAGCCCCAGCATTTT.

The chain uses TRBV25-1 and TRBJ1-5; 7 bases line up with TRBD1. Germline CDR1 is MGHDK and CDR2 is SYGVNS. This CDR3 has 14 amino acids. The CDR3 DNA is TGTGCTAGAGTCGTCGACAGGGTCAATCAGCCCCAGCATTTT. Its protein product is CARVVDRVNQPQHF.

This clonotype has just a few counts. This chain uses TRBV29-1 with TRBJ1-1; 10 bases line up with TRBD1. Germline trimming cut 4 bases from V and 4 bases from J; bases unmatched to any gene: 9. CDR1 and CDR2 from the germline V gene are SQVTM and ANQGSEA. The CDR3 is made up of 15 amino acids. CDR3 sequence (DNA): TGCAGCGTTGGGTCGAGGACAGGGGGAGGCACTGAAGCTTTCTTT. This sequence encodes CSVGSRTGGGTEAFF.